Listed here are 30 T cell receptor beta chains from one sample, sequenced in a study of control samples from healthy donors and cancer patients. Libraries were prepared by immunoSEQ multiplex PCR; TCRdb keeps only in-frame clonotypes and omits some of them. The table records under 450,000 clones, over 75% of them present only once. Material: PBMCs. The receptors derive from a man aged 35 to 55 with head and neck cancer.

The chain couples TRBV28 to TRBJ2-4; D is perhaps TRBD1 (6 bases). The germline V gene has CDR1 MDHEN and CDR2 SYDVKM. The V end was cut by 4 bases, the J end by 0 bases, with 10 bases between. The CDR3 spans 15 residues. CDR3 loop: CASSYTGLAKNIQYF. Here the CDR3 DNA reads TGTGCCAGCAGTTACACAGGGTTAGCCAAAAACATTCAGTACTTC.

This sequence joins TRBV18 and TRBJ2-2; 12 nucleotides match TRBD2. Germline CDR1 and CDR2: KGHSH and LQKENI. V dropped 3 bases and J dropped 5; count of bases not matched to a gene: 1. This CDR3 comprises 15 residues. This CDR3 reads CASSPTSGRTGELFF. As DNA, the CDR3 is TGTGCCAGCTCACCCACTAGCGGGAGGACCGGGGAGCTGTTTTTT. The entire variable domain, with the rest obtained from reference TRBV18 and TRBJ2-2, is as follows: NAGVMQNPRHLVRRRGQEARLRCSPMKGHSHVYWYRQLPEEGLKFMVYLQKENIIDESGMPKERFSAEFPKEGPSILRIQQVVRGDSAAYFCASSPTSGRTGELFFGEGSRLTVL.

The V call is TRBV27, the J call TRBJ1-1; a possible D gene is TRBD1 (5 bases). The CDR3 has 17 residues. The V end was cut by 6 bases, the J end by 4 bases, with 24 bases between. Germline CDR1 MNHEY, CDR2 SMNVEV (reference sequence). The CDR3 DNA is TGTGCCAGCAGCAGGCAGCGGGGCCCCGCCGGGAGCACTGAAGCTTTCTTT. The encoded protein is CASSRQRGPAGSTEAFF.

The chain joins TRBV19 to TRBJ2-1, with D possibly matching TRBD2 (5 bases). Trimming removed 6 bases from V and 6 bases from J, with 15 bases in between. This CDR3 is 14 amino acids long. From germline, CDR1 is LNHDA and CDR2 SQIVND (reference sequence). CDR3 sequence (DNA): TGTGCCAGTAGCACCCGGGTAGAGGGCAATGAGCAGTTCTTC. It specifies CASSTRVEGNEQFF.

This sequence joins TRBV27 and TRBJ2-5; D remains ambiguous. This CDR3 contains 13 residues. Trimming left V 2 bases short and J 5 bases short, with 9 bases between. In germline, CDR1 is MNHEY, CDR2 SMNVEV (reference sequence). CDR3 sequence: CASSLGMPETQYF. The CDR3 DNA reads as TGTGCCAGCAGTTTAGGGATGCCGGAGACCCAGTACTTC.

The chain joins TRBV19 to TRBJ1-3, with D possibly being TRBD1 (5 bases). Trimming shortened V by 3 bases and J by 9 bases, and 18 bases separated the two germline ends. CDR3 length equals 15 residues. Per the germline V gene, CDR1 is LNHDA and CDR2 is SQIVND (reference sequence). CDR3 sequence reads: CASSMSADWGSTIYF. The CDR3 DNA sequence: TGTGCCAGTAGTATGTCGGCCGATTGGGGGAGCACCATATATTTT.

This clone has only a few counts. V is TRBV5-4 and J is TRBJ2-2; TRBD2 aligns across 7 bases. Germline CDR1 is SGHNT and CDR2 is YYREEE (reference sequence). The V and J ends lost 4 bases and 6 bases, in that order; junction bases with no gene match: 12. CDR3 length: 16 amino acids. CDR3 in amino acids: CASSIGLVYRAGELFF. The CDR3 DNA follows: TGTGCCAGCAGCATAGGACTAGTTTACCGGGCCGGGGAGCTGTTTTTT.

The CDR3 is CASSSTAGQSYEQYF. In nucleotides, the CDR3 is TGTGCCAGCTCATCCACCGCCGGACAGTCCTACGAGCAGTACTTC. This sequence joins TRBV18 and TRBJ2-7; D may be TRBD1 (6 bases). V lost 5 bases and J 1 base, leaving 15 bases between the germline ends. From germline, CDR1 is KGHSH and CDR2 LQKENI. CDR3 size: 15 residues.

In regard to this clone: At the DNA level, this CDR3 is encoded by other sequences in the same sample as well. V and J are TRBV30 and TRBJ1-3; D uncertain. This CDR3 region has 12 residues. V lost 4 bases and J 4 bases, leaving 8 bases between the germline ends. The germline gives CDR1 GTSNPN, CDR2 SVGIG (reference sequence). The DNA of the CDR3 is TGTGCCTGGACAGGAGTGGGAAACACCATATATTTT. Residues: CAWTGVGNTIYF. Complete variable domain (other parts from reference TRBV30 and TRBJ1-3): SQTIHQWPATLVQPVGSPLSLECTVEGTSNPNLYWYRQAAGRGLQLLFYSVGIGQISSEVPQNLSASRPQDRQFILSSKKLLLSDSGFYLCAWTGVGNTIYFGEGSWLTVV.

This chain uses TRBV19 with TRBJ1-5, with a possible D match to TRBD1 (5 bases). The CDR3 consists of 12 residues. Germline loops: CDR1 LNHDA, CDR2 SQIVND (reference sequence). The V and J ends lost 5 bases and 9 bases respectively, with 11 bases between them. The CDR3 loop reads CASSPARGPQHF. The CDR3 DNA sequence: TGTGCCAGTAGTCCGGCAAGGGGGCCCCAGCATTTT.

The V gene is TRBV7-9, the J gene TRBJ2-5, with D unclear. CDR1 is SEHNR and CDR2 is FQNEAQ in the germline V gene (reference sequence). V lost 3 bases, J lost 2 bases, and 10 bases lay in between. The CDR3 consists of 14 residues. The CDR3 region has the DNA TGTGCCAGCAGCTTTGGAGCTTTGCAAGAGACCCAGTACTTC. As protein: CASSFGALQETQYF.

J is TRBJ2-7 and V is TRBV19, with 8 bases fitting TRBD1. Germline values: CDR1 LNHDA, CDR2 SQIVND (reference sequence). The length of the CDR3 is 14 residues. V trimming: 4 bases; J trimming: 4 bases; junction bases outside the gene matches: 6. This CDR3 is CASSTLTGEYEQYF. In nucleotides, the CDR3 is TGTGCCAGTAGTACGTTGACAGGGGAGTACGAGCAGTACTTC. Full variable domain (outside the CDR3, taken from reference TRBV19 and TRBJ2-7): DGGITQSPKYLFRKEGQNVTLSCEQNLNHDAMYWYRQDPGQGLRLIYYSQIVNDFQKGDIAEGYSVSREKKESFPLTVTSAQKNPTAFYLCASSTLTGEYEQYFGPGTRLTVT.

V and J are TRBV18 and TRBJ1-2, with 9 bases lining up with TRBD1. CDR1 is KGHSH, CDR2 LQKENI, per germline. With V trimmed by 3 bases and J by 3 bases, 5 bases remained unmatched. This CDR3 comprises 15 residues. The CDR3, as DNA: TGTGCCAGCTCACCTCGGACAGGGGCGGACTATGGCTACACCTTC. Amino acid sequence: CASSPRTGADYGYTF.

The chain has TRBV27 and TRBJ2-5; D gene unclear. V was pared by 6 bases and J by 2 bases, with 22 bases between. Germline V gives CDR1 MNHEY, CDR2 SMNVEV (reference sequence). This CDR3 is 17 amino acids long. The CDR3 loop is CASSLAGTPAQQETQYF. CDR3 nucleotides: TGTGCCAGCAGCTTAGCCGGAACCCCTGCACAACAAGAGACCCAGTACTTC.

This chain connects TRBV11-2 to TRBJ1-3; D may be TRBD1 (6 bases). The V end lost 5 bases, the J end lost 7 bases, and 18 bases lay between the germline ends. The CDR3 totals 15 residues. CDR1 and CDR2 (germline): SGHAT, FQNNGV. The CDR3 spells CASSRGYREVNTIYF. CDR3 nucleotides: TGTGCCAGCAGCCGCGGCTACAGGGAGGTCAACACCATATATTTT.

The V call is TRBV7-2, the J call TRBJ1-5; D uncertain. The CDR3 length is 13 residues. Germline V CDR1 and CDR2: SGHTA, FQGNSA. The V end was cut by 0 bases, the J end by 5 bases, with 5 bases between. For the CDR3, the DNA is TGTGCCAGCAGCTTAGCCCCCGATCAGCCCCAGCATTTT. As protein: CASSLAPDQPQHF. Drawing the rest from reference TRBV7-2 and TRBJ1-5, the complete variable domain is GAGVSQSPSNKVTEKGKDVELRCDPISGHTALYWYRQSLGQGLEFLIYFQGNSAPDKSGLPSDRFSAERTGGSVSTLTIQRTQQEDSAVYLCASSLAPDQPQHFGDGTRLSIL.

The V call is TRBV27, the J call TRBJ1-2; D perhaps matches TRBD1 (5 bases). Trimming took off 5 bases at V and 3 bases at J, with 16 bases between the two ends. The CDR3 is made up of 15 amino acids. Germline-derived CDR1 and CDR2 are MNHEY and SMNVEV (reference sequence). The CDR3 spells CASSQAGVAYYGYTF. Here the CDR3 DNA reads TGTGCCAGCAGTCAAGCGGGGGTGGCTTACTATGGCTACACCTTC.

The genes are TRBV5-1 and TRBJ2-2; 9 nucleotides line up with TRBD1. CDR1 and CDR2 (germline): SGHRS, YFSETQ. The CDR3 runs 15 residues. Losses at the gene ends were 4 bases for V and 6 bases for J; bases not matched to a gene: 7. The CDR3 bases are TGCGCCAGCAGCCTAACAGGGGGCTCGGCCGGGGAGCTGTTTTTT. Translation: CASSLTGGSAGELFF.

This clone was counted a single time. The chain combines TRBV6-5 with TRBJ2-1; D is perhaps TRBD1 (6 bases). Germline V gene data show CDR1 as MNHEY and CDR2 as SVGAGI. The V end was cut by 0 bases, the J end by 4 bases, with 13 bases between. The CDR3 consists of 16 residues. Written as DNA, the CDR3 is TGTGCCAGCAGTTACTCTGGCAGGGGCCCTTACAATGAGCAGTTCTTC. It codes for CASSYSGRGPYNEQFF.

The V gene is TRBV6-1, the J gene TRBJ2-4; 8 bases are shared with TRBD1. CDR1 and CDR2 (germline): MNHNS, SASEGT. V was pared by 3 bases and J by 8 bases, with 15 bases of the junction left unmatched. This CDR3 contains 17 residues. The DNA for the CDR3 is TGTGCCAGCAGTGACTGGACAGGGTCGGGGCGAGAACACATTCAGTACTTC. Translation gives CASSDWTGSGREHIQYF.

In its sample, this clone was seen once. The chain carries TRBV18 and TRBJ2-1; 11 positions agree with TRBD2. CDR1 and CDR2 from the germline V gene are KGHSH and LQKENI. V lost 3 bases to trimming and J lost 6 bases; unmatched junction nucleotides: 7. This CDR3 comprises 16 residues. CDR3: CASSPPLAGGSNEQFF. The CDR3 nucleotides read TGTGCCAGCTCACCTCCCCTAGCGGGGGGCTCCAATGAGCAGTTCTTC.

The chain has TRBV28 and TRBJ2-2; possibly TRBD1 for D (6 bases). This CDR3 contains 14 residues. Per germline, CDR1 MDHEN and CDR2 SYDVKM. V was clipped by 6 bases and J by 1 base, with 9 bases between them. The CDR3 coding sequence is TGTGCCAGCAGCCCGGGACAGAACACCGGGGAGCTGTTTTTT. Its translation is CASSPGQNTGELFF.

This rearrangement joins TRBV19 to TRBJ2-7, with TRBD1 identical over 9 bases. V trimming: 1 base; J trimming: 2 bases; junction bases outside the gene matches: 3. There are 15 residues in the CDR3. In germline, CDR1 is LNHDA, CDR2 SQIVND (reference sequence). For the CDR3, the DNA is TGTGCCAGTAGTATAGGACAGGGGGTGACCTACGAGCAGTACTTC. This gives the protein CASSIGQGVTYEQYF.

This clone was detected a few times. In nucleotides, the CDR3 is TGCAGTGCGTACCTCAATGAGCAGTTCTTC. Protein product: CSAYLNEQFF. This sequence joins TRBV20-1 and TRBJ2-1; D unresolved. The CDR3 covers 10 residues. Trimming shortened V by 6 bases and J by 6 bases, and 6 bases separated the two germline ends. Germline CDR1 and CDR2: DFQATT and SNEGSKA (reference sequence).

This chain links TRBV6-1 with TRBJ1-5; 9 bases match TRBD1. CDR3 length equals 15 residues. V trimming: 2 bases; J trimming: 6 bases; junction bases outside the gene matches: 5. Germline V CDR1 and CDR2: MNHNS, SASEGT. CDR3 nucleotide sequence: TGTGCCAGCAGTGAACCCCGGGACAGGGCTCAGCCCCAGCATTTT. This sequence encodes CASSEPRDRAQPQHF.

The chain carries TRBV7-3 and TRBJ2-7, with TRBD1 identical over 12 bases. The length of the CDR3 is 15 residues. Germline CDR1 and CDR2: SGHTA and FQGTGA. The V and J ends lost 5 bases and 7 bases, in that order; junction bases with no gene match: 9. CDR3 DNA sequence: TGTGCCAGCAGCCGGGGGACAGGGGGCGAAAGGGAGCAGTACTTC. Translated, it gives CASSRGTGGEREQYF.

The rearrangement uses TRBV5-6 and TRBJ2-7; 8 positions match TRBD2. J was trimmed by 3 bases and V by 4 bases; bases with no gene match: 9. The CDR3 length is 15 residues. CDR1 SGHDT and CDR2 YYEEEE come from the germline V gene. CDR3 loop: CASSILAGLLYEQYF. The DNA of the CDR3 is TGTGCCAGCAGCATTCTAGCGGGCCTCCTCTACGAGCAGTACTTC.

Only one count was recorded for this clone. This chain connects TRBV29-1 to TRBJ2-7, with a tentative D call TRBD1 (6 bases). The CDR3 is 14 amino acids. Germline loops: CDR1 SQVTM, CDR2 ANQGSEA. V was clipped by 4 bases and J by 1 base, with 14 bases between them. The CDR3 here is CSVGRTVNSYEQYF. CDR3 DNA: TGCAGCGTTGGAAGGACAGTGAATTCCTACGAGCAGTACTTC.

The V call is TRBV5-1, the J call TRBJ2-5; no clear D. CDR1 and CDR2 (germline): SGHRS, YFSETQ. The length of the CDR3 is 15 residues. V shed 2 bases and J shed 14 bases, with 25 bases lying between them. The CDR3 coding sequence is TGCGCCAGCAGCTTTGGGCAGGACCAACTACCCCCCTACTACTTC. It is translated as CASSFGQDQLPPYYF.

The V gene is TRBV10-1, the J gene TRBJ2-7; no firm D call. The V and J ends lost 7 bases and 0 bases respectively, with 7 bases between them. The CDR3 spans 12 residues. Germline CDR1 and CDR2: WNHNN and SYGVQD (reference sequence). The CDR3: CASILSSYEQYF. The CDR3 bases are TGCGCCAGCATTCTGAGCTCCTACGAGCAGTACTTC.